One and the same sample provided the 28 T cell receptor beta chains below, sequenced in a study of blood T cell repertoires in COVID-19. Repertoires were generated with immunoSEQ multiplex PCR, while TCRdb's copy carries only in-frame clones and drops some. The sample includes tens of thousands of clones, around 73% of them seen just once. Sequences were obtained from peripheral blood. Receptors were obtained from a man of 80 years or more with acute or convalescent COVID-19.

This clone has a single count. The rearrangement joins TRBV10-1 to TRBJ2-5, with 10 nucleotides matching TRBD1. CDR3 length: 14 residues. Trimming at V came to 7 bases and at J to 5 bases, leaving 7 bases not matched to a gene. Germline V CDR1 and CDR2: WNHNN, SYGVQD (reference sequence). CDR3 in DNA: TGCGCCAGCAATAGGGGACAGGGGTGGGAGACCCAGTACTTC. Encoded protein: CASNRGQGWETQYF.

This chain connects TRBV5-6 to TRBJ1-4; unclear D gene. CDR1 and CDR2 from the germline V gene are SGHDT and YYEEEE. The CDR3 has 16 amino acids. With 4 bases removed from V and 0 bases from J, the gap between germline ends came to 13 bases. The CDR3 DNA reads TGTGCCAGCAGCCCGGCCTACGGGTCAACTAATGAAAAACTGTTTTTT. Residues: CASSPAYGSTNEKLFF.

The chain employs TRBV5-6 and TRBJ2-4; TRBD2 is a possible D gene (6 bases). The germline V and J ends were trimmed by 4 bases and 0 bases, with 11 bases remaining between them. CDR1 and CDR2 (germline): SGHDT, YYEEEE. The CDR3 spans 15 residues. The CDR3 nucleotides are TGTGCCAGCAGCCTAGCGACAGTAGCCAAAAACATTCAGTACTTC. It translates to CASSLATVAKNIQYF.

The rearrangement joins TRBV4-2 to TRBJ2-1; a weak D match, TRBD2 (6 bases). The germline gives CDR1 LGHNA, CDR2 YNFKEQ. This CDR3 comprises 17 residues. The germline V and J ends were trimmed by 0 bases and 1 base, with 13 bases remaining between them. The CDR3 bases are TGTGCCAGCAGCCAAGATGGATACGGGGGATCCTACAATGAGCAGTTCTTC. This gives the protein CASSQDGYGGSYNEQFF.

The CDR3 DNA is TGTGCCAGCAGCCCGGGGTTGAATGAAAAACTGTTTTTT. Translating it yields CASSPGLNEKLFF. The chain is built from TRBV11-2 and TRBJ1-4; D gene uncertain. Looked up from germline, CDR1 is SGHAT and CDR2 is FQNNGV. Trimming left V 5 bases short and J 5 bases short, with 9 bases between. This CDR3 is 13 amino acids long.

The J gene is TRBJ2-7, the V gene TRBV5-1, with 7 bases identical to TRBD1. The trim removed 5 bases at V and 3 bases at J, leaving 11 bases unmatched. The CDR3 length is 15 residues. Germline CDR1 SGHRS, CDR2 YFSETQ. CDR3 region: CASRPTGTDYYEQYF. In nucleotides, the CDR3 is TGCGCCAGCAGACCTACCGGGACAGACTACTACGAGCAGTACTTC. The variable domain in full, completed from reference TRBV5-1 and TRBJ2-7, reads KAGVTQTPRYLIKTRGQQVTLSCSPISGHRSVSWYQQTPGQGLQFLFEYFSETQRNKGNFPGRFSGRQFSNSRSEMNVSTLELGDSALYLCASRPTGTDYYEQYFGPGTRLTVT.

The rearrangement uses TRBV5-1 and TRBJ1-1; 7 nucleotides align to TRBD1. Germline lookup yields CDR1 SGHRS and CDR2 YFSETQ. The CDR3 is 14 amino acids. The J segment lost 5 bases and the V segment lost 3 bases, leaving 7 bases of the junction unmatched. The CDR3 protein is CASSYTGANTEAFF. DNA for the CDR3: TGCGCCAGCAGCTATACAGGGGCTAATACTGAAGCTTTCTTT.

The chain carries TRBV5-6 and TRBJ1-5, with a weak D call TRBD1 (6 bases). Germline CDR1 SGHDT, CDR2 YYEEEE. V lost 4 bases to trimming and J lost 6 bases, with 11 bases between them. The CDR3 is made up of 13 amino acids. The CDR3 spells CASSRGQLQPQHF. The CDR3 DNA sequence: TGTGCCAGCAGCCGCGGACAGCTTCAGCCCCAGCATTTT.

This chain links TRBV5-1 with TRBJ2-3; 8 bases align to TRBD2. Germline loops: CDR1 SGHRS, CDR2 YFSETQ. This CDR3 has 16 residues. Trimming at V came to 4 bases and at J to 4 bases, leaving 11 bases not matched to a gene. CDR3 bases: TGCGCCAGCAGCCCCCCTAGAGCGGGGGCACCAGATACGCAGTATTTT. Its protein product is CASSPPRAGAPDTQYF. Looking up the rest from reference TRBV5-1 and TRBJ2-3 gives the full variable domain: KAGVTQTPRYLIKTRGQQVTLSCSPISGHRSVSWYQQTPGQGLQFLFEYFSETQRNKGNFPGRFSGRQFSNSRSEMNVSTLELGDSALYLCASSPPRAGAPDTQYFGPGTRLTVL.

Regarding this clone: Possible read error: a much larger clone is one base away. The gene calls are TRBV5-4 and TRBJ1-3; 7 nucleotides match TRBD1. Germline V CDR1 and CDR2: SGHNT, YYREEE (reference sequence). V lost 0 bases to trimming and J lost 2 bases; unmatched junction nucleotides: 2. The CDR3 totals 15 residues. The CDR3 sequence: CASSLGGTAGNTIYF. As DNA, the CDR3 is TGTGCCAGCAGCTTGGGCGGGACAGCTGGAAACACCATATATTTT.

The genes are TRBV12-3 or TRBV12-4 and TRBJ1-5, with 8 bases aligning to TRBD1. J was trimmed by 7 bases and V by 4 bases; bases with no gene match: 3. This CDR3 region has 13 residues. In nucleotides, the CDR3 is TGTGCCAGCAGTTACAGGGGGGACCAGCCCCAGCATTTT. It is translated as CASSYRGDQPQHF.

The CDR3 coding sequence is TGTGCCACCAGTGCCGCCCGGGGCACAGATACGCAGTATTTT. Its protein product is CATSAARGTDTQYF. The chain carries TRBV24-1 and TRBJ2-3, with D uncertain. Germline-derived CDR1 and CDR2 are KGHDR and SFDVKD. V lost 5 bases to trimming and J lost 1 base, with 9 bases between them. This CDR3 has 14 residues.

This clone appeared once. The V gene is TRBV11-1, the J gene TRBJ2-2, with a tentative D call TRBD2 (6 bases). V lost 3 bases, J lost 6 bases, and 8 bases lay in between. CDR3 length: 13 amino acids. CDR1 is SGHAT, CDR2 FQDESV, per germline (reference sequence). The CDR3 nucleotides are TGTGCCAGCAGCTTCGGAGGGCCCGGGGAGCTGTTTTTT. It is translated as CASSFGGPGELFF.

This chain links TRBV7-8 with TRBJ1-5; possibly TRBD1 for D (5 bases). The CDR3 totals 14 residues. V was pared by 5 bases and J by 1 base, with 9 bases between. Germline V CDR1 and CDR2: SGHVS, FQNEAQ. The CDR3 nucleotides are TGTGCCAGCAGCGCGGACATGAGCAATCAGCCCCAGCATTTT. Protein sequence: CASSADMSNQPQHF.

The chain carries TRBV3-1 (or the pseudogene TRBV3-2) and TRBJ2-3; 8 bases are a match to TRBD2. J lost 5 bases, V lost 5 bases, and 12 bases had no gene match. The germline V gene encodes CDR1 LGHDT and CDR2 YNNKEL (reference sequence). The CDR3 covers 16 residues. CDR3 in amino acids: CASSGYPGLVKDTQYF. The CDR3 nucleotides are TGTGCCAGCAGCGGTTACCCGGGACTAGTCAAAGATACGCAGTATTTT.

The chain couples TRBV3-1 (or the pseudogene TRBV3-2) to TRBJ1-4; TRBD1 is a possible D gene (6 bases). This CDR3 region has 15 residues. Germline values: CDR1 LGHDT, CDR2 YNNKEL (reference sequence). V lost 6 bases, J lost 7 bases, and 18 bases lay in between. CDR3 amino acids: CASSLRTAYSEKLFF. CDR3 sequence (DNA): TGTGCCAGCAGTCTTCGGACAGCCTATAGTGAAAAACTGTTTTTT.

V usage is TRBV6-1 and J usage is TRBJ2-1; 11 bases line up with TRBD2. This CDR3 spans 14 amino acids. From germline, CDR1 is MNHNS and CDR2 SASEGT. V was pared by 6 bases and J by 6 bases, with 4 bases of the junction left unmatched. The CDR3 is CASRILAGVNEQFF. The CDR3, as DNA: TGTGCCAGCAGAATACTAGCGGGAGTCAATGAGCAGTTCTTC.

The CDR3 coding sequence is TGTGCCAGCAGCCAAGTTCCAGGGGGCAATCAGCCCCAGCATTTT. This sequence encodes CASSQVPGGNQPQHF. This chain uses TRBV4-2 with TRBJ1-5; D may be TRBD1 (6 bases). The CDR3 covers 15 residues. V lost 1 base to trimming and J lost 2 bases, with 9 bases between them. Germline V gives CDR1 LGHNA, CDR2 YNFKEQ.

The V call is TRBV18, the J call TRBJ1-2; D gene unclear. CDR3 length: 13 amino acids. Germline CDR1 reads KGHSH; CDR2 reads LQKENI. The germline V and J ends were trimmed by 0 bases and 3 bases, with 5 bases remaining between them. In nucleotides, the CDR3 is TGTGCCAGCTCACCACCGGGCTACTATGGCTACACCTTC. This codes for CASSPPGYYGYTF.

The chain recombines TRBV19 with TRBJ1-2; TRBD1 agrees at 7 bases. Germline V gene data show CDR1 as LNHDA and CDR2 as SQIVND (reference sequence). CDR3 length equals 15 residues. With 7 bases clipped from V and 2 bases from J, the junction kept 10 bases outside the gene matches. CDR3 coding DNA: TGTGCCAGTACCCCGGGACAGCTCGGAAACTATGGCTACACCTTC. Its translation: CASTPGQLGNYGYTF.

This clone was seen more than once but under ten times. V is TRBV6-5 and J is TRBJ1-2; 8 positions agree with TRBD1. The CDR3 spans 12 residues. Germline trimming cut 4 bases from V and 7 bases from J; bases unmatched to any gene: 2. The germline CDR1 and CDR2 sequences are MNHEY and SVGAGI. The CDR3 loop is CASSSGQGGYTF. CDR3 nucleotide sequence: TGTGCCAGCAGTTCTGGACAGGGTGGCTACACCTTC.

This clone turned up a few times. The CDR3 spells CASSLQASYEQYF. The CDR3, as DNA: TGTGCCAGCAGCCTACAGGCTTCCTACGAGCAGTACTTC. The rearrangement joins TRBV3-1 (or the pseudogene TRBV3-2) to TRBJ2-7, with a possible D match to TRBD1 (5 bases). The V gene lost 4 bases and the J gene lost 1 base, with 8 bases spanning the gap. Germline V gives CDR1 LGHDT, CDR2 YNNKEL (reference sequence). The CDR3 contains 13 residues.

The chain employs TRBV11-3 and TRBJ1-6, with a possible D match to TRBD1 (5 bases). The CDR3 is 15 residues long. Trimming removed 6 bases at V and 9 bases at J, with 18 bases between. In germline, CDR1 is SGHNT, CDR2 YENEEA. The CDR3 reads CASRPGGTPGSPLHF. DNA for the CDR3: TGTGCCAGCAGACCTGGCGGGACTCCGGGTTCACCCCTCCACTTT.

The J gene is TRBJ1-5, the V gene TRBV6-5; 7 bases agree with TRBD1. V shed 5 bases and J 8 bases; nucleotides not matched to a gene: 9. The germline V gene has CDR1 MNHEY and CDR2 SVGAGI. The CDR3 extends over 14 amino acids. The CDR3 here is CASSRQGPVEPQHF. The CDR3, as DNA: TGTGCCAGCAGTAGACAGGGCCCCGTAGAGCCCCAGCATTTT.

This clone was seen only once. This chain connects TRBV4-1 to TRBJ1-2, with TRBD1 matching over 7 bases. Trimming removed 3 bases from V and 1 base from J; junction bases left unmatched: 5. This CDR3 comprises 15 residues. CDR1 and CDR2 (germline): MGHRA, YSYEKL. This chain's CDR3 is CASSQTGFLNYGYTF. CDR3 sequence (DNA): TGCGCCAGCAGCCAGACAGGGTTCCTTAACTATGGCTACACCTTC.

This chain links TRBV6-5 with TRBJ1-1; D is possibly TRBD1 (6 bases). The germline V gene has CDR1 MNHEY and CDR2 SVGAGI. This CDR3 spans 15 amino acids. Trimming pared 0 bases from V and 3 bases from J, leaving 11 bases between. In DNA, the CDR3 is TGTGCCAGCAGTTACTCCCACAGGGCCTACACTGAAGCTTTCTTT. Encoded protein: CASSYSHRAYTEAFF.

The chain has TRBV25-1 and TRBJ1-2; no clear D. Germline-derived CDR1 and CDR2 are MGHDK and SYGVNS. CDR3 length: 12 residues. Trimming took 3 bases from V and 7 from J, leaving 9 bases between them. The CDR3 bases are TGTGCCAGCAGTGAGGGGAGTAGTGGCTACACCTTC. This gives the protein CASSEGSSGYTF.

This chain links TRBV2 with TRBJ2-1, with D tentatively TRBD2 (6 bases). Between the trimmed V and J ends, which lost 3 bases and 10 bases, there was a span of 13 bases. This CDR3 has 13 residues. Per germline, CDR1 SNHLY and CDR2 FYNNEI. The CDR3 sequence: CASSEAGRGEQFF. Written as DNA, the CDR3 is TGTGCCAGCAGTGAGGCGGGGCGCGGCGAGCAGTTCTTC.